These 6 T cell receptor beta chains share one sample of origin, sequenced in a study of T cell responses to AZD1222 COVID-19 vaccine. Profiling relied on immunoSEQ multiplex PCR, and the TCRdb table lists in-frame clones only, not all of them. In the table there are fewer than 30,000 clones, approximately 93% of which are singletons. This specimen was peripheral blood, taken on day 0 of AZD1222 vaccination. The receptors come from an adult in good health.

The chain couples TRBV5-1 to TRBJ2-7; D may be TRBD1 (6 bases). The V end lost 0 bases, the J end lost 3 bases, and 13 bases lay between the germline ends. CDR1 is SGHRS and CDR2 is YFSETQ in the germline V gene. This CDR3 spans 15 amino acids. The CDR3 DNA reads as TGCGCCAGCAGCTTGGTAAGGGACAAGAACTACGAGCAGTACTTC. Encoded protein: CASSLVRDKNYEQYF.

V usage is TRBV7-9 and J usage is TRBJ2-7, with 9 bases lining up with TRBD2. V was pared by 4 bases and J by 0 bases, with 4 bases of the junction left unmatched. The CDR3 is made up of 15 amino acids. CDR1 is SEHNR and CDR2 is FQNEAQ in the germline V gene (reference sequence). In nucleotides, the CDR3 is TGTGCCAGCAGCTCAGAAGCGGGGGGCTCCTACGAGCAGTACTTC. It specifies CASSSEAGGSYEQYF.

The chain is built from TRBV7-9 and TRBJ2-5; weak D call: TRBD1 (5 bases). With 5 bases removed from V and 2 bases from J, the gap between germline ends came to 15 bases. The CDR3 is made up of 15 amino acids. Germline V gene lookup returns CDR1 SEHNR and CDR2 FQNEAQ (reference sequence). CDR3 region: CASSPAGKEQETQYF. As DNA, the CDR3 is TGTGCCAGCAGCCCCGCAGGGAAAGAGCAAGAGACCCAGTACTTC.

The V and J genes are TRBV27 and TRBJ2-7, with 7 bases identical to TRBD2. With V trimmed by 3 bases and J by 3 bases, 5 bases remained unmatched. The CDR3 spans 14 residues. The germline gives CDR1 MNHEY, CDR2 SMNVEV (reference sequence). The CDR3 reads CASSLGTKLYEQYF. CDR3 nucleotide sequence: TGTGCCAGCAGTTTGGGGACTAAACTCTACGAGCAGTACTTC.

J is TRBJ1-5 and V is TRBV10-3; D gene unclear. This CDR3 region has 18 residues. Germline-derived CDR1 and CDR2 are ENHRY and SYGVKD. Trimming removed 2 bases at V and 0 bases at J, with 17 bases between. The CDR3: CAISERQSGFSSNQPQHF. CDR3 bases: TGTGCCATCAGTGAGCGACAATCCGGGTTTAGTAGCAATCAGCCCCAGCATTTT.

The V and J genes are TRBV2 and TRBJ2-2, with D unclear. Germline CDR1 SNHLY, CDR2 FYNNEI. There are 15 residues in the CDR3. The V end lost 1 base, the J end lost 8 bases, and 14 bases lay between the germline ends. The DNA of the CDR3 is TGTGCCAGCAGTGAAGGATGGAAGGATTGGGGGGAGCTGTTTTTT. It is translated as CASSEGWKDWGELFF.